One T cell receptor (beta chain) is described in this entry. Its antigen is not identified. This CDR3 is built from 15 residues. Germline V gene sequence: CDR1 SGHNT, CDR2 YYREEE (reference sequence). The V and J ends lost 2 bases and 5 bases respectively, with 16 bases between them. This record belongs to a study of OX40 agonist ivuxolimab in advanced cancers. Study information: Every 2 weeks, ivuxolimab was infused into the patients intravenously at between 0.01 and 10 mg/kg. The dose-escalation cohort was approximately 85% male, with a mean age of around 60 years, ranging roughly 23 to 79. General study findings and limits: Doses of 0.1 to 3.0 mg/kg were accompanied by clonal expansion of CD4+ and CD8+ blood T cells by week 6. Partial responders at 0.1-3.0 mg/kg had among the lowest clonal expansion.

Here immunoSEQ multiplex PCR was the method, and the copy in TCRdb shows in-frame clones only, minus some. The sample lists around 75,000 clones, roughly 91% occurring once. The V call is TRBV5-4, the J call TRBJ2-5; D may be TRBD1 (6 bases). Sequenced here: CD4+ or CD8+ T cells sorted from blood, sampled in a trial of the OX40 agonist ivuxolimab. The sequence derives from an adult with an advanced solid tumor such as melanoma, head and neck, liver or kidney cancer. The CDR3 loop is CASSLPTGSVETQYF. DNA of the CDR3: TGTGCCAGCAGCTTACCAACAGGGTCGGTGGAGACCCAGTACTTC. Full variable domain (missing parts from reference TRBV5-4 and TRBJ2-5): ETGVTQSPTHLIKTRGQQVTLRCSSQSGHNTVSWYQQALGQGPQFIFQYYREEENGRGNFPPRFSGLQFPNYSSELNVNALELDDSALYLCASSLPTGSVETQYFGPGTRLLVL.